Listed here is a single T cell receptor (beta chain). The CDR3 is 15 residues long. The V gene lost 1 base and the J gene lost 7 bases, with 13 bases spanning the gap. The germline CDR1 and CDR2 sequences are SEHNR and FQNEAQ (reference sequence). These data come from a study of cytomegalovirus exposure and HLA in healthy donors. About the research overall: Earlier, 110 million or so unique TCR beta sequences were recovered from roughly 200 million T cells by an analysis.

Unrecorded immune exposures were likely, despite nominal health at sampling. PCR involved 60 Vbeta and 13 Jbeta primers. Sequencing used immunoSEQ multiplex PCR; TCRdb keeps in-frame clones, though not all of them. The sample contains about 130,000 clones, 65% to 80% of which appear only once. Input material: PBMCs. This chain connects TRBV7-9 to TRBJ1-4; a possible D gene is TRBD1 (5 bases). The source is a man aged 40-50 years in good health and CMV-seronegative. The CDR3 sequence is CASSLVGRAGEKLFF. In DNA form, the CDR3 reads TGTGCCAGCAGCTTAGTAGGCAGGGCAGGTGAAAAACTGTTTTTT.